This T cell receptor beta chain was observed in a study of blood T cell repertoires in COVID-19 (dated by TCRdb to the early 2020s). About the full investigation: Samples covering the acute and convalescent phases of COVID-19 were provided by collaborators in the United States, Italy and Spain. Subjects who had been exposed to COVID-19, were actively infected with it, or had recovered from it provided the deeply sampled blood TCRbeta repertoires that made up the dataset. The material from the prospective study consisted of cDNA or gDNA derived from T cells, B-cell-depleted T cells, or PBMCs. The repertoires were released in a freely available public database meant as a resource for research on the immune response to SARS-CoV-2. Samples came from the ongoing ImmuneRACE study (first 160 participants) plus 1,254 subjects from 6 global collaborators. Nearly every sample came with metadata listing a de-identified subject ID, COVID-19 status, age in years and sex. Where available, HLA class I and class II types were obtained from metadata supplied by the sample provider rather than from assay-based typing. Results and caveats for the whole study, not just this receptor: The amount of clinical and demographic metadata varied by source and participant and was provided uncurated.

From the cysteine through the phenylalanine, the CDR3 covers 16 amino acids. The retained sequence is limited to the CDR3, 48 bases, with the frame set at the first base. Based on the germline V gene, the CDR1 and CDR2 sequences are SNHLY and FYNNEI. The germline ends are 21 bases apart after V is trimmed by 7 bases and J by 5 bases. This clone appeared once. Its antigen is still unknown. No per-base quality is available; no much larger clone lies one base away. The immunoSEQ Assay, a bias-controlled multiplex PCR, was used to amplify TCRbeta CDR3 regions from genomic DNA. The original pipeline was this. Within the assay, amplification of reference gene primers was used to estimate how many nucleated cells each sample contained. To quantify the absolute abundance of each unique TCRbeta CDR3 rearrangement, sequence reads were collapsed and filtered. For each sample, productive Simpson clonality was calculated as the square root of Simpson's diversity index over productive rearrangements. As stored in TCRdb, this immuneACCESS dataset retains in-frame rearrangements with V and J assigned. A fraction of the clones does not appear; measured against another copy, unresolved V genes explain less than half of the discrepancy, and the remainder lacks a known reason. That table is the source of V, J and clone size, and D and trimming were worked out from the DNA. Present in this sample are tens of thousands of clones, 70% to 90% of which were seen just once. 7% to 8% of the sample comes from the top ten.

Collaborating institutions collected whole blood in K2EDTA tubes following their own protocols. Collaborator samples were shipped for TCRbeta analysis as frozen whole blood, isolated PBMCs, or DNA extracted from either sample type. This TCR was sampled from a human donor with acute or convalescent COVID-19. The donor label of this sample is uncertain. The receptor chain draws on TRBV2 and TRBJ1-5; TRBD1 is a weak D gene call, 5 bases matching. The sequencing input was peripheral blood. The DNA is TGTGCCAGCACGGGCAGACAGCCTGGGGCTCATCAGCCCCAGCATTTT. It translates to CASTGRQPGAHQPQHF.